This TCR beta chain derives from a study of T cell responses to AZD1222 COVID-19 vaccine. Study findings and constraints: Researchers report vaccine-associated CD4 TCRs spanning spike, with dominance at 160-218 and 743-854.

Clones were sequenced by immunoSEQ multiplex PCR, and TCRdb holds only the in-frame ones, with some missing. This table has 150,000 to 200,000 clones, around 86% appearing once. Trimming took 2 bases from V and 0 from J, leaving 5 bases between them. This CDR3 has 13 amino acids. CDR1 and CDR2 (germline): GTSNPN, SVGIG (reference sequence). Note on this clone: The target antigen is unknown.

The TCR sequence derives from an adult in good health. The chain recombines TRBV30 with TRBJ1-3, with D hard to call. The sequencing here drew on peripheral blood, taken on day 0 of MenACWY control vaccination. This CDR3 is CAWSPRSGNTIYF. In DNA, the CDR3 is TGTGCCTGGAGTCCGCGCTCTGGAAACACCATATATTTT. Supplemented by reference TRBV30 and TRBJ1-3, the full variable domain reads SQTIHQWPATLVQPVGSPLSLECTVEGTSNPNLYWYRQAAGRGLQLLFYSVGIGQISSEVPQNLSASRPQDRQFILSSKKLLLSDSGFYLCAWSPRSGNTIYFGEGSWLTVV.